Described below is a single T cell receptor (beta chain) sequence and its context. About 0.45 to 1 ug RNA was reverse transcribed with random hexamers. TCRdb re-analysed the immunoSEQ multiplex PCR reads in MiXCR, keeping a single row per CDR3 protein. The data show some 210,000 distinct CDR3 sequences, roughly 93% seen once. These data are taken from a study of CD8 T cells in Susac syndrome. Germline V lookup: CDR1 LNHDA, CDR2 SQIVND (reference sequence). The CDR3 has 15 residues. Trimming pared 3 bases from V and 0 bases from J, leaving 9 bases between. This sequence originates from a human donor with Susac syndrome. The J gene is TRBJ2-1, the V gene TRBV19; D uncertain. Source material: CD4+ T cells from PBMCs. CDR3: CASSIGQSSYNEQFF. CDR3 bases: TGTGCCAGTAGTATCGGTCAGAGCTCCTACAATGAGCAGTTCTTC.